A selection of T cell receptor beta chains follows, all from one sample in a study of blood T cell repertoires in COVID-19. Using immunoSEQ multiplex PCR, the repertoire was profiled, and TCRdb retains in-frame clones only, with some absent. The sample lists tens of thousands of clones; 70% to 85% were seen once. Sequenced sample: peripheral blood. These receptors originate from a human donor in a cohort sampled during active COVID-19. The CDR3 runs from the conserved cysteine through the conserved F or W. The D gene is left open where the match is weak. Clone size, where shown, is once, few, many, or a class for clones that have expanded.

CDR3 length	V gene	D gene	clone size	J gene	CDR3 protein	CDR3 DNA
13	TRBV5-1	NA	NA	TRBJ2-5	CASSIRDLETQYF	TGCGCCAGCAGCATCCGGGACTTGGAGACCCAGTACTTC
16	TRBV5-1	TRBD2	many	TRBJ2-5	CASSLGGLVKRMSQYF	TGCGCCAGCAGCTTGGGGGGACTAGTCAAGAGAATGTCCCAGTACTTC
14	TRBV28	NA	NA	TRBJ1-5	CASSLVQENQPQHF	TGTGCCAGCAGTTTAGTACAGGAAAATCAGCCCCAGCATTTT
14	TRBV28	NA	NA	TRBJ2-1	CASSSPSIYNEQFF	TGTGCCAGCAGTTCCCCCTCTATTTACAATGAGCAGTTCTTC
15	TRBV27	NA	NA	TRBJ1-1	CASSPRDIGNTEAFF	TGTGCCAGCAGTCCCCGGGACATCGGGAACACTGAAGCTTTCTTT
14	TRBV6-5	TRBD1	NA	TRBJ2-7	CASSPRQGTYEQYF	TGTGCCAGCAGCCCCAGACAGGGAACCTACGAGCAGTACTTC
16	TRBV2	TRBD1	NA	TRBJ1-1	CASSPPGDRSNTEAFF	TGTGCCAGCAGTCCACCCGGGGACAGGTCAAACACTGAAGCTTTCTTT
16	TRBV5-1	TRBD1	once	TRBJ2-1	CASSFLGDRSDNEQFF	TGCGCCAGCAGCTTTCTGGGGGACAGGTCGGACAATGAGCAGTTCTTC
12	TRBV6-1	NA	NA	TRBJ1-2	CASSETYYGYTF	TGTGCCAGCAGTGAGACTTACTATGGCTACACCTTC
12	TRBV11-2	NA	NA	TRBJ2-7	CASSLDVGALWF	TGTGCCAGCAGCTTGGACGTGGGAGCCCTTTGGTTC
15	TRBV6-5	TRBD1	NA	TRBJ2-7	CASSYRGQSYYEQYF	TGTGCCAGCAGTTACCGGGGACAGTCTTACTACGAGCAGTACTTC
15	TRBV5-1	TRBD1	NA	TRBJ1-3	CASSLGTGSGNTIYF	TGCGCCAGCAGCTTGGGGACAGGCTCTGGAAACACCATATATTTT
13	TRBV3-1/TRBV3-2	NA	few	TRBJ2-7	CASSQDPGREQYF	TGTGCCAGCAGCCAAGATCCGGGGAGAGAGCAGTACTTC
14	TRBV9	NA	NA	TRBJ1-1	CASNYDGMNTEAFF	TGTGCCAGCAACTACGACGGGATGAACACTGAAGCTTTCTTT
15	TRBV19	TRBD1	NA	TRBJ2-2	CASSTSQGAGGELFF	TGTGCCAGTAGTACCTCACAGGGGGCCGGCGGGGAGCTGTTTTTT
11	TRBV12-3/TRBV12-4	NA	NA	TRBJ2-7	CASSWAGEQYF	TGTGCCAGCAGTTGGGCGGGCGAGCAGTACTTC
16	TRBV14	TRBD1	NA	TRBJ1-3	CASSPRDRPTGNTIYF	TGTGCCAGCAGCCCACGGGACAGACCGACTGGAAACACCATATATTTT
10	TRBV6-6	TRBD1	once	TRBJ2-5	CASEGATQYF	TGTGCCAGCGAGGGGGCCACCCAGTACTTC
17	TRBV7-8	NA	NA	TRBJ1-6	CASSPDSRMAYNSPLHF	TGTGCCAGCAGCCCCGACAGTCGAATGGCCTATAATTCACCCCTCCACTTT
14	TRBV3-1/TRBV3-2	TRBD2	NA	TRBJ2-1	CASRQSGTYNEQFF	TGTGCCAGCAGGCAAAGCGGGACCTACAATGAGCAGTTCTTC
15	TRBV9	NA	NA	TRBJ1-1	CASSEGGGFNTEAFF	TGTGCCAGCAGCGAAGGGGGGGGGTTCAACACTGAAGCTTTCTTT
12	TRBV13	NA	NA	TRBJ2-3	CASSSEGDTQYF	TGTGCCAGCAGCTCGGAGGGGGATACGCAGTATTTT
15	TRBV6-1	NA	NA	TRBJ2-5	CASSEFWLASETQYF	TGTGCCAGCAGTGAATTTTGGCTAGCCTCAGAGACCCAGTACTTC
14	TRBV7-9	TRBD1	NA	TRBJ2-7	CASSQGQGTYEQYF	TGTGCCAGCAGCCAGGGACAGGGGACCTACGAGCAGTACTTC
19	TRBV7-3	TRBD2	NA	TRBJ2-3	CASSSRTSGSPTHTDTQYF	TGTGCCAGCAGCTCACGGACTAGCGGGAGCCCCACCCACACAGATACGCAGTATTTT
17	TRBV7-8	TRBD2	NA	TRBJ2-1	CASSAPSGRAHRNEQFF	TGTGCCAGCAGCGCCCCTAGCGGGAGAGCTCATAGGAATGAGCAGTTCTTC
15	TRBV10-2	NA	large	TRBJ1-2	CASSESTGYNYGYTF	TGCGCCAGCAGTGAGTCAACAGGGTACAACTATGGCTACACCTTC
14	TRBV6-5	TRBD1	NA	TRBJ2-7	CASSLSTGAYEQYF	TGTGCCAGCAGTTTATCGACAGGGGCCTACGAGCAGTACTTC
14	TRBV3-1/TRBV3-2	NA	NA	TRBJ1-6	CASSLGHYNSPLHF	TGTGCCAGCAGCCTAGGACACTATAATTCACCCCTCCACTTT
15	TRBV2	NA	NA	TRBJ1-5	CASSQEGHPNQPQHF	TGTGCCAGCAGCCAGGAAGGACACCCCAATCAGCCCCAGCATTTT
15	TRBV25-1	NA	NA	TRBJ1-2	CASSERDLPNYGYTF	TGTGCCAGCAGTGAGCGGGACCTTCCTAACTATGGCTACACCTTC
17	TRBV5-1	NA	NA	TRBJ2-1	CASSLGGVGQSNNEQFF	TGCGCCAGCAGCTTGGGGGGGGTGGGACAGTCCAACAATGAGCAGTTCTTC
14	TRBV4-2	NA	NA	TRBJ1-2	CASSQVRGLSGYTF	TGTGCCAGCAGCCAAGTGCGGGGGCTTAGTGGCTACACCTTC
12	TRBV30	TRBD1	NA	TRBJ2-3	CAWSVRGQAQYF	TGTGCCTGGAGTGTTCGGGGACAGGCGCAGTATTTT
15	TRBV9	TRBD1	few	TRBJ2-3	CASSVGTGGSDTQYF	TGTGCCAGCAGCGTAGGGACAGGGGGTTCAGATACGCAGTATTTT
13	TRBV6-5	NA	NA	TRBJ2-7	CASSFASSYEQYF	TGTGCCAGCAGTTTTGCCAGCTCCTACGAGCAGTACTTC
13	TRBV18	NA	NA	TRBJ2-2	CASSSKNTGELFF	TGTGCCAGCTCATCCAAGAACACCGGGGAGCTGTTTTTT
14	TRBV4-2	NA	NA	TRBJ2-7	CASSQDRLSYEQYF	TGTGCCAGCAGCCAAGACAGGCTTTCCTACGAGCAGTACTTC
14	TRBV11-3	TRBD2	few	TRBJ2-1	CASSLVGSGHEQFF	TGTGCCAGCAGCTTAGTCGGTAGCGGGCATGAGCAGTTCTTC